The source of this TCR beta chain is a study of cytomegalovirus exposure and HLA in healthy donors. On this clone: The antigen remains unidentified.

13 Jbeta primers and 60 Vbeta primers were used for the PCR. The table came from immunoSEQ multiplex PCR; TCRdb's copy has only in-frame clones and leaves some out. The repertoire has around 82,000 clones, 60% to 85% of them found once; the top ten carry less than 6%. Notes on the study in general: A later analysis linked a missense DCLRE1C variant to TCR beta V- and J-gene trimming.

Germline CDR1 reads GTSNPN; CDR2 reads SVGIG (reference sequence). Trimming took 1 base from V and 5 from J, leaving 15 bases between them. The CDR3 extends over 14 amino acids. The sequenced sample was PBMCs. V gene TRBV30 combines with J gene TRBJ2-7; a possible D gene is TRBD2 (6 bases). The clonotype was recovered from a male donor in good health and CMV-seropositive. As DNA, the CDR3 is TGTGCCTGGAGTGCCCTACAAACGGGGGACGAGCAGTACTTC. Protein sequence: CAWSALQTGDEQYF.